The next 5 T cell receptor beta chains were all read from a single sample in a study of T cell repertoires in cytomegalovirus infection (dated by TCRdb to the late 2010s). The sequencer listed for this sample is Illumina HiSeq 1500. TCRdb passed the public sequencing reads through fastp at Q25 and MiXCR, retaining productive beta sequences. Each entry merges the rows of one CDR3 protein and shows their most common DNA and genes. This sample comprises roughly 570,000 distinct CDR3 sequences, roughly 42% of them detected only once. 48% of the sample is taken by the ten largest. These TCRs' antigens remain unknown. According to the study, the label for this sample's treatment or condition signals: in vitro stimulation with specific CMV peptide epitopes to enrich CMV-specific T cells. This specimen was cultured PBMCs, taken from culture after CMV antigen stimulation. These receptors all come from a human donor in good health (CMV status not recorded). Some clones in this sample may be carry-over from other donors' samples.

The V and J genes are TRBV7-2 and TRBJ2-7; 9 nucleotides line up with TRBD2. The CDR3 length is 12 residues. Per germline, CDR1 SGHTA and CDR2 FQGNSA. The J segment lost 9 bases and the V segment lost 4 bases, leaving 4 bases of the junction unmatched. The CDR3 sequence: CASSSAGGRQYF. The DNA of the CDR3 is TGTGCCAGCAGCTCCGCGGGGGGGCGGCAGTACTTC.

In its sample, this clonotype was seen a few times. J is TRBJ2-1 and V is TRBV11-1; D could derive from TRBD1 or TRBD2 (5 bases each). There are 16 residues in the CDR3. The germline V gene has CDR1 SGHAT and CDR2 FQDESV (reference sequence). Trimming took 5 bases from V and 8 from J, leaving 22 bases between them. The CDR3 sequence: CASSPGPGRQWDEQFF. CDR3 bases: TGTGCCAGCAGCCCTGGGCCGGGACGCCAGTGGGATGAGCAGTTCTTC. Full variable domain (outside the CDR3, taken from reference TRBV11-1 and TRBJ2-1): EAEVAQSPRYKITEKSQAVAFWCDPISGHATLYWYRQILGQGPELLVQFQDESVVDDSQLPKDRFSAERLKGVDSTLKIQPAELGDSAMYLCASSPGPGRQWDEQFFGPGTRLTVL.

This clonotype was seen a handful of times. The chain is built from TRBV7-8 and TRBJ1-5, with D tentatively TRBD1 (5 bases). Trimming took off 5 bases at V and 5 bases at J, with 19 bases between the two ends. Germline CDR1 SGHVS, CDR2 FQNEAQ. This CDR3 is 16 amino acids long. DNA of the CDR3: TGTGCCAGCAGCCTCGAAGGGGCTCTGGGGGATCAGCCCCAGCATTTT. Encoded protein: CASSLEGALGDQPQHF.

The chain recombines TRBV6-6 with TRBJ1-5; D uncertain. Germline CDR1 MNHNY, CDR2 SVGAGI (reference sequence). V lost 8 bases and J lost 0, with 26 bases in between. The CDR3 covers 19 residues. The CDR3 protein is CASRYRSTASAYSNQPQHF. The CDR3 DNA reads TGTGCCAGCCGCTACCGGAGTACGGCCTCAGCATATAGCAATCAGCCCCAGCATTTT.

This clonotype was observed a few times. V and J are TRBV12-3 or TRBV12-4 and TRBJ2-6; D ambiguous. V was pared by 8 bases and J by 0 bases, with 11 bases between. CDR3 length: 15 residues. CDR3 nucleotide sequence: TGTGCCAGCGGCAACGACATCTCTGGGGCCAACGTCCTGACTTTC. It translates to CASGNDISGANVLTF.